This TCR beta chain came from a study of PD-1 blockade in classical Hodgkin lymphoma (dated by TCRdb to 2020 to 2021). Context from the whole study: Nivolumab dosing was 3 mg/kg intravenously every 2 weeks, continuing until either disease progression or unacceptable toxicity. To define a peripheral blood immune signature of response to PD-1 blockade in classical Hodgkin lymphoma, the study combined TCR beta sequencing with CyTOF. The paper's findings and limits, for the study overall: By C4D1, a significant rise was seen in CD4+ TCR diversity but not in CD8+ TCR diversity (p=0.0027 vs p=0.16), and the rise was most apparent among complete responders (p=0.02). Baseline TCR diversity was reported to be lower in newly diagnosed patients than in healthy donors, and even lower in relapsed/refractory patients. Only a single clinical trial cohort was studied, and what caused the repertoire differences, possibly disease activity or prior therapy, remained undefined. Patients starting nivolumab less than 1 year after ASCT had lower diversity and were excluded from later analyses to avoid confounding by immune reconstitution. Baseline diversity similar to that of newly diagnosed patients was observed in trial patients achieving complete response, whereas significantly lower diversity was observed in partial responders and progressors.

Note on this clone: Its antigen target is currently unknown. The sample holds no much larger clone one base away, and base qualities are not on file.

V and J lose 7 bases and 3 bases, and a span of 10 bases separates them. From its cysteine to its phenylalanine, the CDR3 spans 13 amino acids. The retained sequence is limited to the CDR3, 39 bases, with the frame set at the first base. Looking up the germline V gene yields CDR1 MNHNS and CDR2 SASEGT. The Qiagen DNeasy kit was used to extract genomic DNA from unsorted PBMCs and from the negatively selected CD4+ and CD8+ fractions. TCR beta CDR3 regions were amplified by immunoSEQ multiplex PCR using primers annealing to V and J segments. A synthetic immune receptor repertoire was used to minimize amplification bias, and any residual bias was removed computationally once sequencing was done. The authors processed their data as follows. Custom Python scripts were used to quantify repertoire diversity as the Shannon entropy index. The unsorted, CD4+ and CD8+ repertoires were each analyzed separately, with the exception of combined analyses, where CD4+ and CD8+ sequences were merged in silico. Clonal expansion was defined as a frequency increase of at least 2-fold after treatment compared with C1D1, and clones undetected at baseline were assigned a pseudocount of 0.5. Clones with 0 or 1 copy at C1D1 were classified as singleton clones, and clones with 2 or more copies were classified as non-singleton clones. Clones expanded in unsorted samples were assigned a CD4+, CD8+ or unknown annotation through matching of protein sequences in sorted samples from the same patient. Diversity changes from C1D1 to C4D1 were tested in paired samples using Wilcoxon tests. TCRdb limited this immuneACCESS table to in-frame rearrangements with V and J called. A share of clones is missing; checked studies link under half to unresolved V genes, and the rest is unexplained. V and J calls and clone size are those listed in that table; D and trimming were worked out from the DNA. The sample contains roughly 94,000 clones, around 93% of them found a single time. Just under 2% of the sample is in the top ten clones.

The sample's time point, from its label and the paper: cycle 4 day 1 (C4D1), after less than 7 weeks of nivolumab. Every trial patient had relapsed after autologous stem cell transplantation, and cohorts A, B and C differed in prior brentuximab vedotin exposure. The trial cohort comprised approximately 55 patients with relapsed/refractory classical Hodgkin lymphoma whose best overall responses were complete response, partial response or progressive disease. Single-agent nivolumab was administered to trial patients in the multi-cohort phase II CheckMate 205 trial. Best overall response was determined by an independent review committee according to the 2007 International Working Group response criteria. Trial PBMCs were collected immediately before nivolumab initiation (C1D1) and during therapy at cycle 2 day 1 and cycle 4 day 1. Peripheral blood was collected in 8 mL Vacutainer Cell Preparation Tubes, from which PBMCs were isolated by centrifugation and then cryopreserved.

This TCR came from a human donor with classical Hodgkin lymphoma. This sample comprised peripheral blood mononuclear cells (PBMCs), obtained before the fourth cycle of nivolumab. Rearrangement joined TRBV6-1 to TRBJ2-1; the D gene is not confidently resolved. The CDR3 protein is CASKPGLYNEQFF. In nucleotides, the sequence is TGTGCCAGCAAACCGGGCCTCTACAATGAGCAGTTCTTC.